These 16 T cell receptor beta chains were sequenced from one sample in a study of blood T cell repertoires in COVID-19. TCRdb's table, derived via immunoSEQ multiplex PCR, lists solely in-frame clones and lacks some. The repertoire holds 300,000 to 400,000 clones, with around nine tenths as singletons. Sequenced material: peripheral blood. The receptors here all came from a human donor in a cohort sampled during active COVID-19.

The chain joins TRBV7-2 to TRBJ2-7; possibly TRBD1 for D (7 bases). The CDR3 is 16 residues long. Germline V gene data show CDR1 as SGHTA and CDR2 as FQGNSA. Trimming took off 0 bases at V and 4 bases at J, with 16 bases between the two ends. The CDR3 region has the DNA TGTGCCAGCAGCTTAGCGCTGGCAGGGGGGCTTTACGAGCAGTACTTC. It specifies CASSLALAGGLYEQYF.

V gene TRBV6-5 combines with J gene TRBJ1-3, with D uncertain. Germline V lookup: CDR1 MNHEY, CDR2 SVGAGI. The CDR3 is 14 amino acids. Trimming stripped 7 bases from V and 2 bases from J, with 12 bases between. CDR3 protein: CASTLSTPGNTIYF. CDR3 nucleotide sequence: TGTGCCAGCACACTGAGCACTCCTGGAAACACCATATATTTT.

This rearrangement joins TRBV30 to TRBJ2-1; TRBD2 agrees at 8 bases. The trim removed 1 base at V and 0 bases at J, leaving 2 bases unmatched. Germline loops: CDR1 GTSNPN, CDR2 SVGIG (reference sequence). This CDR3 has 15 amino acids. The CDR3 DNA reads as TGTGCCTGGAGTGCAGGGACTAGCTCCTACAATGAGCAGTTCTTC. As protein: CAWSAGTSSYNEQFF.

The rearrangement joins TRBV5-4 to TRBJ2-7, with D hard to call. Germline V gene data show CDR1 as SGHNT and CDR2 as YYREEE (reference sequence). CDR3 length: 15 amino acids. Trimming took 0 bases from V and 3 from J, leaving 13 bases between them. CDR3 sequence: CASSLEVDSSYEQYF. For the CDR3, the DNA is TGTGCCAGCAGCTTGGAGGTGGATAGCAGCTACGAGCAGTACTTC.

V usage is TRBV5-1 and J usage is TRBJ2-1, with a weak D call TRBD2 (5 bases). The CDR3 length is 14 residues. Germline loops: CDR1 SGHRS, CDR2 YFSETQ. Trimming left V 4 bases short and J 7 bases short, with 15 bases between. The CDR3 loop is CASSEGHLGNEQFF. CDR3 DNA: TGCGCCAGCAGCGAGGGCCATCTAGGGAATGAGCAGTTCTTC.

The CDR3 is CAWSVSRDHGYTF. CDR3 coding DNA: TGTGCCTGGAGTGTATCCAGGGATCATGGCTACACCTTC. The chain employs TRBV30 and TRBJ1-2, with a weak D call TRBD1 (5 bases). Between the trimmed V and J ends, which lost 0 bases and 6 bases, there was a span of 11 bases. Per the germline V gene, CDR1 is GTSNPN and CDR2 is SVGIG (reference sequence). The CDR3 loop spans 13 amino acids.

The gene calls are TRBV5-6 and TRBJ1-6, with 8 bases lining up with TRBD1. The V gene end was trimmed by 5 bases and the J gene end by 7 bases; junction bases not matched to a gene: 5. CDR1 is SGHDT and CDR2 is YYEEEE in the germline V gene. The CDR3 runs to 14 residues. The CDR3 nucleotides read TGTGCCAGCAGATGGACAGGGTCAAATTCACCCCTCCACTTT. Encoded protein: CASRWTGSNSPLHF.

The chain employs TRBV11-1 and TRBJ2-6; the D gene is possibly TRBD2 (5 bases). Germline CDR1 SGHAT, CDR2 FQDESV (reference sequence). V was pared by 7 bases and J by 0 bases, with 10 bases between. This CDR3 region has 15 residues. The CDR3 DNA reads TGTGCCAGCAACAAGGCGGGCTCTGGGGCCAACGTCCTGACTTTC. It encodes CASNKAGSGANVLTF.

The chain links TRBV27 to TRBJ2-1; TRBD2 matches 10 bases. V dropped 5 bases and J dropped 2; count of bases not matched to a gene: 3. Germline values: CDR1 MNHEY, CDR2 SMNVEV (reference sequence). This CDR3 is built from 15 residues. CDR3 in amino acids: CASSNGLAAYNEQFF. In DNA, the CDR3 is TGTGCCAGCAGTAACGGACTAGCGGCCTACAATGAGCAGTTCTTC.

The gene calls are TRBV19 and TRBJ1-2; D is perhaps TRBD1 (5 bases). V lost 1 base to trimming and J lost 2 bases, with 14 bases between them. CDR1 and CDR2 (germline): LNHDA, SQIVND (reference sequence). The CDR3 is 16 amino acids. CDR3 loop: CASSIGPGDSNYGYTF. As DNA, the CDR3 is TGTGCCAGTAGTATAGGACCGGGCGACAGCAACTATGGCTACACCTTC. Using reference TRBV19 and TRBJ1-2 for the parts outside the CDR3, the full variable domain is DGGITQSPKYLFRKEGQNVTLSCEQNLNHDAMYWYRQDPGQGLRLIYYSQIVNDFQKGDIAEGYSVSREKKESFPLTVTSAQKNPTAFYLCASSIGPGDSNYGYTFGSGTRLTVV.

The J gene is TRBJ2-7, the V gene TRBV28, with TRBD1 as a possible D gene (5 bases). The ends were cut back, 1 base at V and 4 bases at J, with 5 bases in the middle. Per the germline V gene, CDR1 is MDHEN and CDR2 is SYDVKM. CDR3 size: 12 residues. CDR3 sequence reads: CASSLSGYEQYF. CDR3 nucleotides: TGTGCCAGCAGTTTATCAGGGTACGAGCAGTACTTC.

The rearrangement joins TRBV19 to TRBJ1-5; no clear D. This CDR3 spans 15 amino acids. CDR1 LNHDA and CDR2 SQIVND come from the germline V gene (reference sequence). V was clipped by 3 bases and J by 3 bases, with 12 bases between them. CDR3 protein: CASSIPRKPNQPQHF. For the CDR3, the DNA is TGTGCCAGTAGTATCCCCCGCAAGCCCAATCAGCCCCAGCATTTT.

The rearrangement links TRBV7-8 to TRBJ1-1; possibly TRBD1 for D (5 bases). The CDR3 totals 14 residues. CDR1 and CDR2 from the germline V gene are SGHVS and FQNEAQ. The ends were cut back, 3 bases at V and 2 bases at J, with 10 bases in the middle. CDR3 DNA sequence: TGTGCCAGCAGCTTTGAAGGGGATAACACTGAAGCTTTCTTT. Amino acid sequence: CASSFEGDNTEAFF.

CDR3 coding DNA: TGTGCCAGCAGCCGAGAGAATATAGCGGGGGGCGCCGGTACGCAGTATTTT. Residues: CASSRENIAGGAGTQYF. V gene TRBV6-6 combines with J gene TRBJ2-3; 10 bases match TRBD2. After removal of 6 bases from V and 8 bases from J, the junction contained 17 bases not matched to a gene. The germline V gene encodes CDR1 MNHNY and CDR2 SVGAGI (reference sequence). This CDR3 is built from 17 residues.

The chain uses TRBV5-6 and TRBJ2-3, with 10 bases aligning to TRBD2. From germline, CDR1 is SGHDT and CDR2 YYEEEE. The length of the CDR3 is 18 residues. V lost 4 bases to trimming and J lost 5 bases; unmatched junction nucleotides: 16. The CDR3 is CASSPGLAEGSMGDTQYF. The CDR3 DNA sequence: TGTGCCAGCAGCCCAGGACTAGCGGAAGGATCTATGGGAGATACGCAGTATTTT.

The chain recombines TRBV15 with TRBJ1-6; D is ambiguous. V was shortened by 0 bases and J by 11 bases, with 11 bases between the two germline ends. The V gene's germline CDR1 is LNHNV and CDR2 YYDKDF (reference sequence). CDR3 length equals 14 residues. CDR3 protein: CATSRDRMGTPLHF. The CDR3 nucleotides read TGTGCCACCAGCAGAGATCGGATGGGCACACCCCTCCACTTT.